One and the same sample provided the 17 T cell receptor beta chains below, sequenced in a study of T cell responses to AZD1222 COVID-19 vaccine. Method: immunoSEQ multiplex PCR; TCRdb's copy keeps in-frame clones and lacks some. Of some 120,000 clones detected, around 84% appear once; the ten largest clones hold 9% to 15%. The source material was peripheral blood, sampled on day 0 of AZD1222 vaccination. Receptor source: an adult in good health.

The chain combines TRBV29-1 with TRBJ1-2; maybe TRBD1 (5 bases). Germline V lookup: CDR1 SQVTM, CDR2 ANQGSEA. The CDR3 loop spans 12 amino acids. V was trimmed by 0 bases and J by 7 bases, leaving 9 bases between them. The CDR3 region has the DNA TGCAGCGTTGAAGAGGGGGTGGCTGGCTACACCTTC. It codes for CSVEEGVAGYTF.

The gene calls are TRBV7-9 and TRBJ1-4, with D possibly matching TRBD1 (6 bases). Germline lookup yields CDR1 SEHNR and CDR2 FQNEAQ (reference sequence). V lost 8 bases and J lost 5, with 6 bases in between. This CDR3 is built from 11 residues. The CDR3 here is CASGQNEKLFF. CDR3 bases: TGTGCCAGCGGACAGAATGAAAAACTGTTTTTT.

This clone was seen once. This chain connects TRBV2 to TRBJ2-3; D is unresolved. Germline lookup yields CDR1 SNHLY and CDR2 FYNNEI. This CDR3 contains 15 residues. V was trimmed by 4 bases and J by 2 bases, leaving 13 bases between them. The CDR3 is CASSGHAVNTDTQYF. The DNA for the CDR3 is TGTGCCAGCAGTGGCCACGCGGTTAACACAGATACGCAGTATTTT.

The chain is built from TRBV28 and TRBJ2-3; D possibly corresponds to TRBD2 (6 bases). The CDR3 has 15 residues. V was trimmed by 6 bases and J by 1 base, leaving 14 bases between them. Germline lookup yields CDR1 MDHEN and CDR2 SYDVKM. The CDR3 here is CASSRASVGTDTQYF. The CDR3 bases are TGTGCCAGCAGCCGTGCTAGCGTAGGCACAGATACGCAGTATTTT.

This clone was picked up a small number of times. The V call is TRBV6-4, the J call TRBJ2-3, with D tentatively TRBD1 (6 bases). CDR1 MRHNA and CDR2 SNTAGT come from the germline V gene. V lost 0 bases and J 1 base, leaving 11 bases between the germline ends. This CDR3 contains 16 residues. This CDR3 is CASSDSKGGGTDTQYF. As DNA, the CDR3 is TGTGCCAGCAGTGACTCTAAAGGGGGAGGCACAGATACGCAGTATTTT.

This sequence joins TRBV5-6 and TRBJ1-1; 9 bases fit TRBD1. The V and J ends lost 4 bases and 4 bases, in that order; junction bases with no gene match: 8. There are 15 residues in the CDR3. CDR1 and CDR2 from the germline V gene are SGHDT and YYEEEE. The CDR3 reads CASSIRQGVGTEAFF. Here the CDR3 DNA reads TGTGCCAGCAGCATAAGACAGGGGGTAGGCACTGAAGCTTTCTTT.

This CDR3 is CASSLPDRHNQPQHF. The CDR3 DNA sequence: TGTGCCAGCAGCTTACCTGACAGGCACAATCAGCCCCAGCATTTT. V and J are TRBV7-3 and TRBJ1-5; possibly TRBD1 for D (6 bases). CDR1 is SGHTA, CDR2 FQGTGA, per germline. V dropped 2 bases and J dropped 3 bases, with 11 bases sitting between them. The CDR3 loop spans 15 amino acids.

The chain is built from TRBV19 and TRBJ1-5; tentative D call: TRBD1 (5 bases). CDR1 LNHDA and CDR2 SQIVND come from the germline V gene (reference sequence). The CDR3 has 15 amino acids. Trimming stripped 5 bases from V and 6 bases from J, with 17 bases between. CDR3 protein: CASSPRIREGQPQHF. The CDR3 nucleotides are TGTGCCAGTAGTCCCCGGATCAGGGAAGGTCAGCCCCAGCATTTT.

The chain carries TRBV28 and TRBJ1-1; a possible D gene is TRBD1 (6 bases). Trimming left V 0 bases short and J 2 bases short, with 10 bases between. This CDR3 has 15 residues. Germline assignment: CDR1 MDHEN and CDR2 SYDVKM. The CDR3 reads CASSLWGGTNTEAFF. CDR3 in DNA: TGTGCCAGCAGTTTATGGGGGGGGACAAACACTGAAGCTTTCTTT.

The gene calls are TRBV11-2 and TRBJ2-2; TRBD2 matches at 12 bases. CDR3 length: 16 residues. The V segment lost 6 bases and the J segment 7 bases; nucleotides outside the gene matches: 9. CDR1 and CDR2 (germline): SGHAT, FQNNGV. In DNA form, the CDR3 reads TGTGCCAGCAGAAATCTAGCGGGAGGGCCGGTCGGGGAGCTGTTTTTT. It is translated as CASRNLAGGPVGELFF.

This sequence joins TRBV11-3 and TRBJ1-1; 8 nucleotides agree with TRBD1. Per the germline V gene, CDR1 is SGHNT and CDR2 is YENEEA. The CDR3 loop spans 15 amino acids. The J segment lost 4 bases and the V segment lost 4 bases, leaving 8 bases of the junction unmatched. CDR3 nucleotide sequence: TGTGCCAGCAGCTACGGGACAGGAACGAGCACTGAAGCTTTCTTT. Its translation: CASSYGTGTSTEAFF.

This chain uses TRBV5-1 with TRBJ1-1; D is undetermined. Germline V lookup: CDR1 SGHRS, CDR2 YFSETQ. The CDR3 is made up of 16 amino acids. Between the trimmed V and J ends, which lost 0 bases and 4 bases, there was a span of 16 bases. The CDR3 sequence: CASSLADVWPSTEAFF. DNA of the CDR3: TGCGCCAGCAGCTTGGCGGATGTTTGGCCTTCCACTGAAGCTTTCTTT.

This chain uses TRBV5-1 with TRBJ1-2; no clear D. This CDR3 has 16 amino acids. Germline loops: CDR1 SGHRS, CDR2 YFSETQ. The ends were cut back, 0 bases at V and 1 base at J, with 13 bases in the middle. The CDR3 DNA reads TGCGCCAGCAGCTTGGCCACATTACGGGATAACTATGGCTACACCTTC. Its translation: CASSLATLRDNYGYTF. Full variable domain (remainder filled in from reference TRBV5-1 and TRBJ1-2): KAGVTQTPRYLIKTRGQQVTLSCSPISGHRSVSWYQQTPGQGLQFLFEYFSETQRNKGNFPGRFSGRQFSNSRSEMNVSTLELGDSALYLCASSLATLRDNYGYTFGSGTRLTVV.

The chain is built from TRBV11-1 and TRBJ2-5; no firm D call. The length of the CDR3 is 17 residues. Germline V lookup: CDR1 SGHAT, CDR2 FQDESV (reference sequence). Deletions cut 0 bases from V and 7 bases from J, with 21 bases between. CDR3 DNA: TGTGCCAGCAGCTTAGCCTTCACGGAGTTGGGGAAAGGGACCCAGTACTTC. This gives the protein CASSLAFTELGKGTQYF.

The chain joins TRBV28 to TRBJ2-2; 8 positions match TRBD2. CDR1 is MDHEN, CDR2 SYDVKM, per germline. The junction had 11 bases not matched to a gene; V was cut back by 11 bases and J by 6 bases. The CDR3 spans 14 residues. The CDR3 sequence: CARRRGGSAGELFF. The CDR3 coding sequence is TGTGCCCGCCGTCGGGGGGGAAGTGCCGGGGAGCTGTTTTTT. Looking up the rest from reference TRBV28 and TRBJ2-2 gives the full variable domain: DVKVTQSSRYLVKRTGEKVFLECVQDMDHENMFWYRQDPGLGLRLIYFSYDVKMKEKGDIPEGYSVSREKKERFSLILESASTNQTSMYLCARRRGGSAGELFFGEGSRLTVL.

The chain uses TRBV5-1 and TRBJ2-2; D not resolved. Germline V gives CDR1 SGHRS, CDR2 YFSETQ. The CDR3 loop spans 14 amino acids. Trimming removed 6 bases at V and 2 bases at J, with 11 bases between. CDR3 amino acids: CASKFTVNTGELFF. The CDR3, as DNA: TGCGCCAGCAAGTTTACCGTAAACACCGGGGAGCTGTTTTTT.

This chain connects TRBV6-5 to TRBJ2-2, with D perhaps matching TRBD1 (6 bases). V lost 2 bases and J lost 9, with 16 bases in between. Germline assignment: CDR1 MNHEY and CDR2 SVGAGI. The CDR3 has 15 amino acids. The CDR3 region is CASSYTGQIDRELFF. Written as DNA, the CDR3 is TGTGCCAGCAGTTACACCGGACAGATAGACAGGGAGCTGTTTTTT.